The 21 T cell receptor beta chains listed next were all sequenced from one sample in a study of T cell responses to AZD1222 COVID-19 vaccine. Generated by immunoSEQ multiplex PCR, the TCRdb table keeps only in-frame clones and is missing some. The profile covers around 120,000 clones, with about 90% appearing a single time and around 14% taken by the ten largest. The source material was peripheral blood, sampled on day 0 of AZD1222 vaccination. These TCRs come from an adult in good health.

The count of this clone is one. The chain carries TRBV19 and TRBJ1-5; TRBD1 matches 7 bases. CDR1 and CDR2 (germline): LNHDA, SQIVND (reference sequence). J lost 0 bases, V lost 5 bases, and 10 bases had no gene match. The CDR3 is 17 amino acids. Here the CDR3 DNA reads TGTGCCAGTAGTTTACGTGACAGGGTTGATAGCAATCAGCCCCAGCATTTT. It encodes CASSLRDRVDSNQPQHF.

The chain uses TRBV2 and TRBJ2-7; D is ambiguous. The CDR3 totals 15 residues. Germline V lookup: CDR1 SNHLY, CDR2 FYNNEI. The V and J ends lost 0 bases and 3 bases respectively, with 12 bases between them. CDR3: CASSEARALDYEQYF. Here the CDR3 DNA reads TGTGCCAGCAGTGAAGCTCGGGCCTTAGACTACGAGCAGTACTTC.

This sequence joins TRBV3-1 (or the pseudogene TRBV3-2) and TRBJ2-3, with a weak D call TRBD1 (6 bases). V was cut by 2 bases and J by 0 bases, with 6 bases left in between. Germline lookup yields CDR1 LGHDT and CDR2 YNNKEL (reference sequence). The CDR3 extends over 14 amino acids. The CDR3 reads CASSQQGSTDTQYF. The CDR3 DNA reads TGTGCCAGCAGCCAACAGGGGAGCACAGATACGCAGTATTTT.

The CDR3 region has the DNA TGTGCCAGCAGCTTTTCGGGGGAGACCCAGTACTTC. Protein: CASSFSGETQYF. This chain joins TRBV11-2 and TRBJ2-5; maybe TRBD2 (5 bases). V lost 3 bases, J lost 5 bases, and 7 bases lay in between. CDR1 and CDR2 (germline): SGHAT, FQNNGV. This CDR3 region has 12 residues.

The rearrangement links TRBV28 to TRBJ2-1; D gene uncertain. This CDR3 region has 18 residues. The germline CDR1 and CDR2 sequences are MDHEN and SYDVKM. Trimming took off 5 bases at V and 0 bases at J, with 20 bases between the two ends. The CDR3 nucleotides read TGTGCCAGCAGTCCCAACCCCAGACTCTTCAGCTCCTACAATGAGCAGTTCTTC. This gives the protein CASSPNPRLFSSYNEQFF.

The DNA of the CDR3 is TGTGCCAGCAGCGGACTAGCGGGGAGCAATGAGCAGTTCTTC. Residues: CASSGLAGSNEQFF. The chain employs TRBV9 and TRBJ2-1; 11 bases match TRBD2. CDR1 and CDR2 (germline): SGDLS, YYNGEE. This CDR3 contains 14 residues. V was pared by 3 bases and J by 6 bases, with 2 bases of the junction left unmatched.

CDR3 region: CAFHSGRGADTQYF. The CDR3 nucleotides read TGTGCCTTTCATAGCGGGAGAGGGGCAGATACGCAGTATTTT. J is TRBJ2-3 and V is TRBV30, with 9 bases fitting TRBD2. CDR1 GTSNPN and CDR2 SVGIG come from the germline V gene (reference sequence). V was pared by 7 bases and J by 4 bases, with 9 bases of the junction left unmatched. The CDR3 covers 14 residues.

This chain connects TRBV5-1 to TRBJ1-4; D is possibly TRBD1 (5 bases). V gave up 1 base and J gave up 8 bases, with 24 bases separating them. This CDR3 has 18 amino acids. CDR1 and CDR2 (germline): SGHRS, YFSETQ. The CDR3 nucleotides read TGCGCCAGCAGCTTGAGAGATAGATCCGGGACTCCATACGAAAAACTGTTTTTT. This sequence encodes CASSLRDRSGTPYEKLFF.

The V gene is TRBV4-1, the J gene TRBJ2-7; 12 nucleotides line up with TRBD1. This CDR3 region has 17 residues. Looked up from germline, CDR1 is MGHRA and CDR2 is YSYEKL. V was pared by 2 bases and J by 5 bases, with 10 bases of the junction left unmatched. CDR3 in amino acids: CASSQPGTGGMWNEQYF. The DNA of the CDR3 is TGCGCCAGCAGCCAACCCGGGACAGGGGGCATGTGGAACGAGCAGTACTTC.

V and J are TRBV18 and TRBJ1-3, with D tentatively TRBD1 (6 bases). The V gene's germline CDR1 is KGHSH and CDR2 LQKENI. This CDR3 region has 15 residues. The V gene lost 4 bases and the J gene lost 0 bases, with 10 bases spanning the gap. CDR3 residues: CASSRQDFSGNTIYF. CDR3 in DNA: TGTGCCAGCTCACGACAGGATTTCTCTGGAAACACCATATATTTT. The full variable domain, its missing parts supplied by reference TRBV18 and TRBJ1-3, is NAGVMQNPRHLVRRRGQEARLRCSPMKGHSHVYWYRQLPEEGLKFMVYLQKENIIDESGMPKERFSAEFPKEGPSILRIQQVVRGDSAAYFCASSRQDFSGNTIYFGEGSWLTVV.

The gene calls are TRBV19 and TRBJ1-1; D not certain. This CDR3 region has 13 residues. Per germline, CDR1 LNHDA and CDR2 SQIVND (reference sequence). With 5 bases removed from V and 1 base from J, the gap between germline ends came to 8 bases. For the CDR3, the DNA is TGTGCCAGTAGTCCCTGGGGGAACACTGAAGCTTTCTTT. Translation: CASSPWGNTEAFF.

V gene TRBV6-6 combines with J gene TRBJ1-5, with a tentative D call TRBD1 (5 bases). Trimming shortened V by 2 bases and J by 6 bases, and 11 bases separated the two germline ends. CDR1 and CDR2 from the germline V gene are MNHNY and SVGAGI (reference sequence). The CDR3 is made up of 14 amino acids. The CDR3 loop reads CASSYPGPVQPQHF. CDR3 DNA sequence: TGTGCCAGCAGTTACCCAGGGCCTGTTCAGCCCCAGCATTTT.

V is TRBV12-3 or TRBV12-4 and J is TRBJ1-2; D not certain. V lost 1 base to trimming and J lost 4 bases, with 7 bases between them. The CDR3 spans 13 residues. CDR3 DNA sequence: TGTGCCAGCAGTTTAGTGCAGTCCTATGGCTACACCTTC. Amino acid sequence: CASSLVQSYGYTF.

This chain links TRBV7-9 with TRBJ2-2; D is unresolved. CDR1 SEHNR and CDR2 FQNEAQ come from the germline V gene (reference sequence). V shed 3 bases and J shed 0 bases, with 2 bases lying between them. The CDR3 loop spans 13 amino acids. Here the CDR3 reads CASSFSNTGELFF. The CDR3 DNA reads as TGTGCCAGCAGCTTTTCGAACACCGGGGAGCTGTTTTTT.

The chain joins TRBV25-1 to TRBJ1-2, with D unclear. Germline values: CDR1 MGHDK, CDR2 SYGVNS. This CDR3 comprises 14 residues. V was pared by 0 bases and J by 3 bases, with 8 bases between. The CDR3: CASSEYISDYGYTF. DNA for the CDR3: TGTGCCAGCAGTGAATACATTAGTGACTATGGCTACACCTTC.

The chain uses TRBV4-1 and TRBJ1-2; maybe TRBD1 (5 bases). Germline CDR1 and CDR2: MGHRA and YSYEKL. CDR3 length equals 12 residues. Trimming removed 7 bases at V and 4 bases at J, with 10 bases between. The CDR3 here is CASTQGGYGYTF. Here the CDR3 DNA reads TGCGCCAGCACCCAGGGTGGCTATGGCTACACCTTC.

The chain joins TRBV19 to TRBJ1-2; TRBD1 aligns across 11 bases. The CDR3 consists of 16 residues. J lost 9 bases, V lost 4 bases, and 13 bases had no gene match. The V gene's germline CDR1 is LNHDA and CDR2 SQIVND (reference sequence). The CDR3: CASSKVGGQGAFSYTF. CDR3 sequence (DNA): TGTGCCAGTAGTAAAGTCGGAGGACAGGGGGCGTTTAGCTACACCTTC.

Here the CDR3 DNA reads TGCGCCAGCAGCGCTACAGGGAACACAGATACGCAGTATTTT. Amino acids: CASSATGNTDTQYF. The chain combines TRBV4-1 with TRBJ2-3, with a possible D match to TRBD1 (6 bases). CDR1 is MGHRA, CDR2 YSYEKL, per germline. This CDR3 comprises 14 residues. Between the trimmed V and J ends, which lost 5 bases and 2 bases, there was a span of 11 bases.

V usage is TRBV5-8 and J usage is TRBJ2-7; D call uncertain. The germline CDR1 and CDR2 sequences are SGHTS and YDEGEE. The V end was cut by 2 bases, the J end by 5 bases, with 14 bases between. The CDR3 has 14 residues. CDR3 protein: CASSFRSVGDEQYF. CDR3 DNA sequence: TGTGCCAGCAGCTTTCGATCTGTCGGCGACGAGCAGTACTTC.

In DNA, the CDR3 is TGTGCCAGCAGCCGGACCCTCTTAACTGAAGCTTTCTTT. Its translation: CASSRTLLTEAFF. The rearrangement uses TRBV7-2 and TRBJ1-1; D is unresolved. V was shortened by 5 bases and J by 5 bases, with 12 bases between the two germline ends. This CDR3 has 13 residues. Germline lookup yields CDR1 SGHTA and CDR2 FQGNSA.

The rearrangement uses TRBV28 and TRBJ2-3; 9 bases map to TRBD2. The CDR3 has 16 residues. Germline V gives CDR1 MDHEN, CDR2 SYDVKM. Unmatched junction bases numbered 13, after V lost 8 bases and J lost 4 bases. In DNA, the CDR3 is TGTGCCAGCCCCCCCACCGGGACTAGCTACTCAGATACGCAGTATTTT. As protein: CASPPTGTSYSDTQYF.